The 17 T cell receptor beta chains below come from one sample, sequenced in a study of blood T cell repertoires in COVID-19. The protocol was immunoSEQ multiplex PCR, while the TCRdb copy is restricted to in-frame clones and leaves out a portion. The top ten hold approximately 9.8% of the sample, which has under 200,000 clones, roughly 84% seen once. Sequences were obtained from peripheral blood. The source is a woman aged 80 or older with acute or convalescent COVID-19.

The chain couples TRBV6-4 to TRBJ1-4, with D possibly matching TRBD1 (6 bases). The CDR3 contains 15 residues. Per the germline V gene, CDR1 is MRHNA and CDR2 is SNTAGT. Between the trimmed V and J ends, which lost 3 bases and 3 bases, there was a span of 11 bases. The CDR3 protein is CASSDWRTANEKLFF. As DNA, the CDR3 is TGTGCCAGCAGTGATTGGCGGACAGCTAATGAAAAACTGTTTTTT.

The CDR3 DNA sequence: TGTGCCACCAGCAGAGAAGGGACAGGGACCTACGAGCAGTACTTC. It codes for CATSREGTGTYEQYF. This chain links TRBV15 with TRBJ2-7; 9 nucleotides align to TRBD1. Per the germline V gene, CDR1 is LNHNV and CDR2 is YYDKDF (reference sequence). V gave up 0 bases and J gave up 2 bases; unmatched junction bases: 2. This CDR3 contains 15 residues. Full variable domain (rest looked up from reference TRBV15 and TRBJ2-7): DAMVIQNPRYQVTQFGKPVTLSCSQTLNHNVMYWYQQKSSQAPKLLFHYYDKDFNNEADTPDNFQSRRPNTSFCFLDIRSPGLGDTAMYLCATSREGTGTYEQYFGPGTRLTVT.

The J gene is TRBJ1-5, the V gene TRBV27; D ambiguous. Between the trimmed V and J ends, which lost 3 bases and 7 bases, there was a span of 19 bases. The germline gives CDR1 MNHEY, CDR2 SMNVEV (reference sequence). The CDR3 is 16 residues long. CDR3: CASSLRAGERAQPQHF. As DNA, the CDR3 is TGTGCCAGCAGTTTGAGGGCCGGCGAGAGGGCCCAGCCCCAGCATTTT.

This chain links TRBV24-1 with TRBJ2-3, with D perhaps matching TRBD1 (5 bases). Germline V gives CDR1 KGHDR, CDR2 SFDVKD. Trimming left V 5 bases short and J 4 bases short, with 12 bases between. There are 14 residues in the CDR3. The CDR3 reads CATSVLDKADTQYF. The CDR3 nucleotides read TGTGCCACCAGTGTCCTGGACAAGGCAGATACGCAGTATTTT.

The V call is TRBV6-5, the J call TRBJ1-4; 10 bases match TRBD1. The germline CDR1 and CDR2 sequences are MNHEY and SVGAGI. The CDR3 sequence is 15 residues long. V dropped 0 bases and J dropped 6; count of bases not matched to a gene: 1. The CDR3 DNA reads as TGTGCCAGCAGTTACTCAGGGACAGGGGATGAAAAACTGTTTTTT. Protein sequence: CASSYSGTGDEKLFF.

The rearrangement joins TRBV5-1 to TRBJ2-5; D perhaps matches TRBD1 (6 bases). V dropped 4 bases and J dropped 5 bases, with 18 bases sitting between them. This CDR3 is 15 amino acids long. Looked up from germline, CDR1 is SGHRS and CDR2 is YFSETQ. The CDR3 sequence: CASSPGHHKMETQYF. CDR3 nucleotides: TGCGCCAGCAGCCCGGGACATCATAAGATGGAGACCCAGTACTTC.

This chain uses TRBV5-1 with TRBJ2-5; TRBD2 agrees at 11 bases. Unmatched junction bases numbered 6, after V lost 3 bases and J lost 5 bases. CDR1 is SGHRS, CDR2 YFSETQ, per germline. The CDR3 is 15 residues long. The CDR3 sequence is CASSSASGGPETQYF. CDR3 nucleotides: TGCGCCAGCAGCTCGGCTAGCGGGGGGCCGGAGACCCAGTACTTC.

The CDR3 sequence: CASSDYLTGASGNTIYF. CDR3 coding DNA: TGTGCCAGCAGTGATTATTTGACAGGGGCCTCTGGAAACACCATATATTTT. The chain recombines TRBV6-1 with TRBJ1-3, with 8 bases that match TRBD1. The germline gives CDR1 MNHNS, CDR2 SASEGT. The CDR3 runs to 17 residues. With 3 bases clipped from V and 0 bases from J, the junction kept 7 bases outside the gene matches.

The V and J genes are TRBV28 and TRBJ1-2; perhaps TRBD1 as D (6 bases). This CDR3 is 13 amino acids long. Germline values: CDR1 MDHEN, CDR2 SYDVKM. Deletions cut 6 bases from V and 8 bases from J, with 16 bases between. CDR3 in DNA: TGTGCCAGCAGAGATAACAGGGTTGGGGGCTACACCTTC. Residues: CASRDNRVGGYTF.

The rearrangement uses TRBV2 and TRBJ1-4; TRBD1 aligns across 11 bases. The germline gives CDR1 SNHLY, CDR2 FYNNEI. The CDR3 covers 16 residues. J lost 7 bases, V lost 2 bases, and 6 bases had no gene match. The CDR3 loop is CASSELGTGGGEKLFF. CDR3 DNA sequence: TGTGCCAGCAGTGAACTTGGGACAGGGGGTGGTGAAAAACTGTTTTTT. The complete variable domain, with remaining parts taken from reference TRBV2 and TRBJ1-4, reads EPEVTQTPSHQVTQMGQEVILRCVPISNHLYFYWYRQILGQKVEFLVSFYNNEISEKSEIFDDQFSVERPDGSNFTLKIRSTKLEDSAMYFCASSELGTGGGEKLFFGSGTQLSVL.

This chain uses TRBV5-1 with TRBJ2-1; 12 bases align to TRBD2. The CDR3 covers 16 residues. Germline trimming cut 4 bases from V and 2 bases from J; bases unmatched to any gene: 4. Germline CDR1 SGHRS, CDR2 YFSETQ. DNA of the CDR3: TGCGCCAGCAGCGGTTCTAGCGGGAGGGCCTACAATGAGCAGTTCTTC. Protein sequence: CASSGSSGRAYNEQFF. Variable domain in full (rest from reference TRBV5-1 and TRBJ2-1): KAGVTQTPRYLIKTRGQQVTLSCSPISGHRSVSWYQQTPGQGLQFLFEYFSETQRNKGNFPGRFSGRQFSNSRSEMNVSTLELGDSALYLCASSGSSGRAYNEQFFGPGTRLTVL.

The table lists this clone with a count of one. The CDR3 here is CASSFHPGQLPHEQYF. The CDR3 DNA sequence: TGCGCCAGCAGCTTTCATCCGGGACAACTGCCTCACGAGCAGTACTTC. The gene calls are TRBV5-1 and TRBJ2-7, with D possibly matching TRBD1 (6 bases). Trimming removed 2 bases from V and 5 bases from J, with 20 bases in between. CDR1 and CDR2 from the germline V gene are SGHRS and YFSETQ. This CDR3 contains 16 residues.

In the case of this clone: The identical CDR3 is also encoded by other nucleotide sequences in the sample. The J gene is TRBJ1-6, the V gene TRBV7-9; tentative D call: TRBD1 (5 bases). V lost 1 base, J lost 5 bases, and 9 bases lay in between. Germline V gene lookup returns CDR1 SEHNR and CDR2 FQNEAQ (reference sequence). This CDR3 has 15 residues. The CDR3: CASSLGGGDNSPLHF. The CDR3 DNA follows: TGTGCCAGCAGCTTAGGTGGAGGGGATAATTCACCCCTCCACTTT.

This chain connects TRBV9 to TRBJ2-5; D not certain. CDR3 size: 13 residues. Trimming cost V 0 bases and J 2 bases, with 5 bases left between them. Germline lookup yields CDR1 SGDLS and CDR2 YYNGEE. CDR3 DNA: TGTGCCAGCAGCGTAGGCGGTCAAGAGACCCAGTACTTC. Translated, it gives CASSVGGQETQYF.

The gene calls are TRBV6-2 or TRBV6-3 and TRBJ1-2, with D possibly being TRBD1 (6 bases). Trimming stripped 2 bases from V and 5 bases from J, with 6 bases between. The germline gives CDR1 MNHEY, CDR2 SVGEGT. The length of the CDR3 is 12 residues. In DNA form, the CDR3 reads TGTGCCAGCAGTTACCAGGGGTATGGCTACACCTTC. This gives the protein CASSYQGYGYTF.

The chain couples TRBV3-1 (or the pseudogene TRBV3-2) to TRBJ2-7; TRBD2 might be the D (5 bases). Between the trimmed V and J ends, which lost 3 bases and 2 bases, there was a span of 14 bases. This CDR3 has 15 amino acids. Germline lookup yields CDR1 LGHDT and CDR2 YNNKEL (reference sequence). CDR3 DNA: TGTGCCAGCAGCCATGGAGCGGCCTCGGCCTACGAGCAGTACTTC. The encoded protein is CASSHGAASAYEQYF.

The chain carries TRBV18 and TRBJ2-1; 13 bases are a match to TRBD2. This CDR3 has 13 amino acids. Per germline, CDR1 KGHSH and CDR2 LQKENI. V lost 3 bases to trimming and J lost 13 bases; unmatched junction nucleotides: 3. CDR3 loop: CASSPGTSGKQFF. The CDR3 coding sequence is TGTGCCAGCTCACCGGGGACTAGCGGGAAACAGTTCTTC.